The 12 T cell receptor beta chains reported below all come from one sample, sequenced in a study of blood T cells in healthy people across ages. The authors ran a second PCR of 7 to 11 cycles using a sample-barcoded 5' primer and a J-beta primer mix. TCRdb passed the 5' RACE reads through MiXCR, listing each CDR3 protein once. The data contain 650,000 to 1,000,000 distinct CDR3 sequences, about 46% of them singletons. Sequenced material: blood. These receptors came from an older man in good health.

CDR3 nucleotides: TGTGCCAGCTCACCAGCCGCGGGTCTAGCGGGAGAAGAGACCCAGTACTTC. This sequence encodes CASSPAAGLAGEETQYF. The chain recombines TRBV18 with TRBJ2-5; 10 bases line up with TRBD2. CDR1 is KGHSH, CDR2 LQKENI, per germline. V was clipped by 2 bases and J by 3 bases; unmatched bases: 9. The CDR3 has 17 residues. The full variable domain, with the rest looked up from reference TRBV18 and TRBJ2-5, is NAGVMQNPRHLVRRRGQEARLRCSPMKGHSHVYWYRQLPEEGLKFMVYLQKENIIDESGMPKERFSAEFPKEGPSILRIQQVVRGDSAAYFCASSPAAGLAGEETQYFGPGTRLLVL.

This clonotype has a handful of counts. The chain's CDR3 is CASSQAGTGGGTDTQYF. In DNA, the CDR3 is TGCGCCAGCAGCCAAGCGGGTACGGGAGGGGGCACAGATACGCAGTATTTT. The chain has TRBV4-3 and TRBJ2-3; 8 bases line up with TRBD2. Germline assignment: CDR1 LGHNA and CDR2 YSLEER. The CDR3 consists of 17 residues. V lost 1 base, J lost 1 base, and 7 bases stayed unmatched.

The J gene is TRBJ1-1, the V gene TRBV7-9; the D is unclear. The CDR3 totals 15 residues. Trimming stripped 4 bases from V and 8 bases from J, with 20 bases between. Germline V gene sequence: CDR1 SEHNR, CDR2 FQNEAQ (reference sequence). CDR3 in amino acids: CASSSFWRVEKEAFF. The CDR3 coding sequence is TGTGCCAGCAGCTCCTTTTGGAGGGTGGAGAAAGAAGCTTTCTTT.

This sequence joins TRBV2 and TRBJ1-6, with 10 nucleotides matching TRBD1. The junction had 18 bases not matched to a gene; V was cut back by 9 bases and J by 10 bases. In germline, CDR1 is SNHLY, CDR2 FYNNEI. The CDR3 length is 17 residues. CDR3 loop: CARRGGQGLLKGSPLHF. Written as DNA, the CDR3 is TGTGCCAGACGGGGGGGACAGGGGTTACTCAAAGGATCACCCCTCCACTTT.

The V gene is TRBV7-2, the J gene TRBJ2-5, with D possibly TRBD1 on 7 matching bases. Germline-derived CDR1 and CDR2 are SGHTA and FQGNSA. The CDR3 totals 14 residues. Trimming pared 5 bases from V and 11 bases from J, leaving 21 bases between. Here the CDR3 DNA reads TGTGCCAGCAGCCCAGGGCACAGGGGAGGAGAGCAGTACTTC. Residues: CASSPGHRGGEQYF.

Notes on this clonotype: Possible read error: a much larger clone is one base away. The chain has TRBV2 and TRBJ2-2; D is possibly TRBD2 (5 bases). This CDR3 spans 17 amino acids. Germline V gene lookup returns CDR1 SNHLY and CDR2 FYNNEI. The CDR3 DNA follows: TGTGCCAGCAGTGAAGCGCCAGCAGGACGTAACACCGGGGAGCTGCTTTTT. Protein sequence: CASSEAPAGRNTGELLF.

Many counts were recorded for this clonotype. The chain combines TRBV5-1 with TRBJ2-1; no clear D gene. Trimming pared 2 bases from V and 6 bases from J, leaving 6 bases between. From germline, CDR1 is SGHRS and CDR2 YFSETQ. This CDR3 has 12 residues. The CDR3 here is CASSFSGNEQFF. CDR3 coding DNA: TGCGCCAGCAGCTTCTCAGGCAATGAGCAGTTCTTC. Filled out from reference TRBV5-1 and TRBJ2-1, the complete variable domain reads KAGVTQTPRYLIKTRGQQVTLSCSPISGHRSVSWYQQTPGQGLQFLFEYFSETQRNKGNFPGRFSGRQFSNSRSEMNVSTLELGDSALYLCASSFSGNEQFFGPGTRLTVL.

This clonotype has just a few counts. The DNA for the CDR3 is TGTGCCAGCAGTGTTAAGGATCAAGAGACCCAGTACTTC. It encodes CASSVKDQETQYF. The gene calls are TRBV12-3 or TRBV12-4 and TRBJ2-5, with D hard to call. Trimming took off 5 bases at V and 2 bases at J, with 9 bases between the two ends. CDR3 length: 13 amino acids.

This chain links TRBV6-1 with TRBJ1-6; D not certain. The CDR3 has 15 amino acids. V was cut by 1 base and J by 7 bases, with 11 bases left in between. Germline values: CDR1 MNHNS, CDR2 SASEGT. The CDR3 loop is CASSEGLGPNSPLHF. CDR3 bases: TGTGCCAGCAGTGAAGGACTCGGACCGAATTCACCCCTCCACTTT.

The chain recombines TRBV12-3 or TRBV12-4 with TRBJ2-3; either TRBD1 or TRBD2 may fit D (5 bases each). Trimming removed 3 bases at V and 1 base at J, with 8 bases between. CDR3 length equals 14 residues. This CDR3 is CASSLGPRTDTQYF. The CDR3 DNA reads as TGTGCCAGCAGTTTGGGACCTCGCACAGATACGCAGTATTTT.

The V and J genes are TRBV7-8 and TRBJ2-1; D ambiguous. The V end was cut by 1 base, the J end by 7 bases, with 14 bases between. This CDR3 is built from 15 residues. Germline values: CDR1 SGHVS, CDR2 FQNEAQ. CDR3 DNA sequence: TGTGCCAGCAGCTTAGTCAGCATTACTGCTAATGAGCAGTTCTTC. Translating gives CASSLVSITANEQFF.

The chain has TRBV4-3 and TRBJ2-5; D gene unclear. The DNA end is a closer match to TRBJ2-7, so the J assignment may be wrong. The V gene's germline CDR1 is LGHNA and CDR2 YSLEER. This CDR3 is 13 amino acids long. The CDR3 here is CASSQASEYEQYF. The CDR3 bases are TGCGCCAGCAGCCAAGCATCCGAATACGAGCAGTACTTC.